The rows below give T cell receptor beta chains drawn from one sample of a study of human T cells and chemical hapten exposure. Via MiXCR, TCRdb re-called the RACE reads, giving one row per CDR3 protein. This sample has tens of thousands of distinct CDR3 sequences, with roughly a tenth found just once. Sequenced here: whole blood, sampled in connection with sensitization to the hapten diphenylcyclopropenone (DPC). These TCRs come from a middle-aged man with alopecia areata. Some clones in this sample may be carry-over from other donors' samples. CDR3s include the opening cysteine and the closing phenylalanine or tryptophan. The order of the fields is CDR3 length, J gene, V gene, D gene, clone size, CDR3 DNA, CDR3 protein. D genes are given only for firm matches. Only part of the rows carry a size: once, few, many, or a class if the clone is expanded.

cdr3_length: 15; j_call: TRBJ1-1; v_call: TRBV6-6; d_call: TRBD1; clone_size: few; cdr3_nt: TGTGCCAGCAGCCCCAATCGACAGGGGGGCACTGAAGCTTTCTTT; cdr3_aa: CASSPNRQGGTEAFF
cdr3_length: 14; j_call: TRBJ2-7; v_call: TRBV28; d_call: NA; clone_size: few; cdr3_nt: TGTGCCAGCAGTCTAGATGGCCTCTCCTACGAGCAGTACTTC; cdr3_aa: CASSLDGLSYEQYF
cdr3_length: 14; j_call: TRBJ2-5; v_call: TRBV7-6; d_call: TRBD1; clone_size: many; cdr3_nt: TGTGCCAGCAGCAAAGACAGGGGGCAAGAGACCCAGTACTTC; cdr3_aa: CASSKDRGQETQYF
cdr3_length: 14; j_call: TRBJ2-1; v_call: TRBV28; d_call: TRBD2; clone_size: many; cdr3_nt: TGTGCCAGCAGCTCGGGAGGGAGGCCAAATGAGCAGTTCTTC; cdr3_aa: CASSSGGRPNEQFF
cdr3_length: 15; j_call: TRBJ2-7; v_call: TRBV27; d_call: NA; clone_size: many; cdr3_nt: TGTGCCAGCAGTTTATTACGGGCCGGGTCCTACGAGCAGTACTTC; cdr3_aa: CASSLLRAGSYEQYF
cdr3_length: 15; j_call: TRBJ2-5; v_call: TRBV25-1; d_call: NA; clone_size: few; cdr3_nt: TGTGCCAGCGGTCCCGTGGCAGGGGACCAAGAGACCCAGTACTTC; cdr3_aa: CASGPVAGDQETQYF
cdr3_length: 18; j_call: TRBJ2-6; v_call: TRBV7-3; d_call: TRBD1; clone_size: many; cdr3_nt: TGTGCCAGCAGCCCCAGGGGGTCAGCTGGATCTGGGGCCAACGTCCTGACTTTC; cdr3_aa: CASSPRGSAGSGANVLTF
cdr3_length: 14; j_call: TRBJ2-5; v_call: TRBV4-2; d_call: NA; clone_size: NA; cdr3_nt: TGTGCCAGCAGCCAAGATAGGCTGGGGGAGACCCAGTACTTC; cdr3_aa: CASSQDRLGETQYF
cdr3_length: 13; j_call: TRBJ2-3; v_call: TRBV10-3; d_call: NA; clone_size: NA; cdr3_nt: TGTGCCATTAGTGTCCCCAGCACAGATACGCAGTATTTT; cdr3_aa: CAISVPSTDTQYF
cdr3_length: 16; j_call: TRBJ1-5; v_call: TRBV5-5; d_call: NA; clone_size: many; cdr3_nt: TGTGCCAGCAGCTCAATAATCTCCAGCGCCAATCAGCCCCAGCATTTT; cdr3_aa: CASSSIISSANQPQHF
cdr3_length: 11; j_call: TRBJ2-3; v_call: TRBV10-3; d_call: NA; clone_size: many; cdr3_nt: TGTGCCATCAGTGAGAAAGATACGCAGTATTTT; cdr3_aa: CAISEKDTQYF
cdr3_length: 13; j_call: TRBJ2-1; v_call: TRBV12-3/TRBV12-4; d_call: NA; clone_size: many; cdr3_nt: TGTGCCAGCAGTTCCGCAACGGTAAATGAGCAGTTCTTC; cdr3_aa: CASSSATVNEQFF
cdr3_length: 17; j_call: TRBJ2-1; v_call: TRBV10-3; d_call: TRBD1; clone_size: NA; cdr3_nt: TGTGCCATCAGTGAGCCCGGACAGGCAATCTCCTACAATGAGCAGTTCTTC; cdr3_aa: CAISEPGQAISYNEQFF
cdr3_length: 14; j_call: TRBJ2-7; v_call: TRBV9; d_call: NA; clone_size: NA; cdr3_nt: TGTGCCAGCAGCGTAGGATCGCAACCCTACGAGCAGTACTTC; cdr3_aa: CASSVGSQPYEQYF
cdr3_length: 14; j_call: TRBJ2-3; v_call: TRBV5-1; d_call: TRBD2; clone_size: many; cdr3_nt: TGCGCCAGCAGCCCTGGACTAGACACAGATACGCAGTATTTT; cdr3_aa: CASSPGLDTDTQYF
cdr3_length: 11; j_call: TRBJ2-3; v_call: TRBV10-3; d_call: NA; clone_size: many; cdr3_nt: TGTGCCAGTACTAGCACAGATACGCAGTATTTT; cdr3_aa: CASTSTDTQYF
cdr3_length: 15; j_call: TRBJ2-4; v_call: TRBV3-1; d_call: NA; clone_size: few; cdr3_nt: TGTGCCAGCAGCCGGGGACTCCAAAGATCAAACATTCAGTACTTC; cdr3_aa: CASSRGLQRSNIQYF
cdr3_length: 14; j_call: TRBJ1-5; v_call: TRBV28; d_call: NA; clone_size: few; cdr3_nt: TGTGCCAGCAGTTTGAGGCAGGGAGGTCAGCCCCAGCATTTT; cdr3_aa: CASSLRQGGQPQHF
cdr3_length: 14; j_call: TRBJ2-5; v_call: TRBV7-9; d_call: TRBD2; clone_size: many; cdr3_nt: TGTGCCAGCAGCTTAAGTAGCGGGAGAGAGACCCAGTACTTC; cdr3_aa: CASSLSSGRETQYF
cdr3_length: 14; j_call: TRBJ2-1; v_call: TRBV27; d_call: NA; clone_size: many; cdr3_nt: TGTGCCAGCAGTTTATCGTCTCAGTACACTGAGCAGTTCTTC; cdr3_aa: CASSLSSQYTEQFF
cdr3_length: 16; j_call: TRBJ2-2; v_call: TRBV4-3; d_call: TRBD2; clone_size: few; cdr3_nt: TGCGCCAGCAGCAAACTAGCGGGAGCATCCACCGGGGAGCTGTTTTTT; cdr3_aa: CASSKLAGASTGELFF
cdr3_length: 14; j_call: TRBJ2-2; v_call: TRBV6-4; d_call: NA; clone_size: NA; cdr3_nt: TGTGCCAGCAGCGCTACAGGGAATACCGGGGAGCTGTTTTTT; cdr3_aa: CASSATGNTGELFF
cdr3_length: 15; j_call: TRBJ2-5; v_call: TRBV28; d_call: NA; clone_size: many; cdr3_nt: TGTGCCAGCAGTTTCTCGCTAGCCGACCAAGAGACCCAGTACTTC; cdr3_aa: CASSFSLADQETQYF
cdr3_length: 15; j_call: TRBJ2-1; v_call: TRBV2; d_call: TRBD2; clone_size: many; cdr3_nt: TGTGCCAGCTCTCTGGGGACTAGCGGGAGGAATGAGCAGTTCTTC; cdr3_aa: CASSLGTSGRNEQFF
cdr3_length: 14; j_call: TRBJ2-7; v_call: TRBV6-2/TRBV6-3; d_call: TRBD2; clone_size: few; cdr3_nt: TGTGCCACTTGGAGTGGGCGGGAGTGGTACGAGCAGTACTTC; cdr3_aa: CATWSGREWYEQYF
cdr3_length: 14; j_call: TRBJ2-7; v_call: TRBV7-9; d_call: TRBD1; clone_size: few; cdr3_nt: TGTGCCAGCAGCCCAGGACAGGCAACCTACGAGCAGTACTTC; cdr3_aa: CASSPGQATYEQYF
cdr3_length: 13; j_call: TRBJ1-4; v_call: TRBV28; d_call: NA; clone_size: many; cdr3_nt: TGTGCCAGCAGTCAGGGTAGTAATGAAAAACTGTTTTTT; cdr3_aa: CASSQGSNEKLFF
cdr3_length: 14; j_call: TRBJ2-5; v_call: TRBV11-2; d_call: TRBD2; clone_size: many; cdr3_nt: TGTGCCAGCAGCTTAGAAGCCGGGGGGGAGACCCAGTACTTC; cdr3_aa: CASSLEAGGETQYF
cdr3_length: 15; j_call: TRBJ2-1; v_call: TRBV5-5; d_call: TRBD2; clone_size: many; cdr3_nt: TGTGCCAGCAGCCTTACTAGCGCTAGCTACAATGAGCAGTTCTTC; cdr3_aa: CASSLTSASYNEQFF
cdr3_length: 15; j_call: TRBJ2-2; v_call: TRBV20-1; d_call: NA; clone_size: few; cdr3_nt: TGCAGTGCTAGAGATGTAGGGACGGTTGCCGGGGAGCTGTTTTTT; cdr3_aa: CSARDVGTVAGELFF
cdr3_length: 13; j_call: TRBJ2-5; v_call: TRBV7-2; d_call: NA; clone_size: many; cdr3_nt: TGTGCCAGCAGCTTAAGCAGTTTAGAGACCCAGTACTTC; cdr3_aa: CASSLSSLETQYF
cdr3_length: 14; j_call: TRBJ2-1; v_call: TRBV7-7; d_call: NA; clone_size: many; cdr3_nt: TGTGCCAGCAGCTTAGATTACGCACACAATGAGCAGTTCTTC; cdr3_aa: CASSLDYAHNEQFF
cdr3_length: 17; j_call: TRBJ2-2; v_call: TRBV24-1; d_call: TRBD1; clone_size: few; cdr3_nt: TGTGCCACCAGTGATCTACCGGGACAGGGCTCCACCGGGGAGCTGTTTTTT; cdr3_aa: CATSDLPGQGSTGELFF
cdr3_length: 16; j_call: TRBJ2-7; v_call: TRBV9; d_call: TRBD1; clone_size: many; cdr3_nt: TGTGCCAGCAGCCTAGGGGAAGGACAGGGCGCCTACGAGCAGTACTTC; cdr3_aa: CASSLGEGQGAYEQYF
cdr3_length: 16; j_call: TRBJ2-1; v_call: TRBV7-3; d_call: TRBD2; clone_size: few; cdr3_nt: TGTGCCAGCAGCCGGGGACTAGCGGGAGTCGAGGGTGAGCAGTTCTTC; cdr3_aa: CASSRGLAGVEGEQFF
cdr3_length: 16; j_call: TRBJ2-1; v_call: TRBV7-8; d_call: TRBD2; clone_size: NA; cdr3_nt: TGTGCCAGCAGCACCCGGGCTAGCGGGGGTAACAATGAGCAGTTCTTC; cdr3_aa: CASSTRASGGNNEQFF
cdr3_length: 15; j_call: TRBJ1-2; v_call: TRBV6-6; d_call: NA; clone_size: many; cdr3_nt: TGTGCCAGCGCAAAGGGGCAGGGACGGGACTATGGCTACACCTTC; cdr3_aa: CASAKGQGRDYGYTF
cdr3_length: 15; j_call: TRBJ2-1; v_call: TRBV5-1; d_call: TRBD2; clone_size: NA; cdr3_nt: TGCGCCAGCAGCCCTGTAGCGGGCTCCTACAATGAGCAGTTCTTC; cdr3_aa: CASSPVAGSYNEQFF
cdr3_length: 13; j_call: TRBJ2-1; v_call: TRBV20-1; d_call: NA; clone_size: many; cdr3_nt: TGCAGTGCTAGACCAGAGGGGGTCAATGAGCAGTTCTTC; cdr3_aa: CSARPEGVNEQFF
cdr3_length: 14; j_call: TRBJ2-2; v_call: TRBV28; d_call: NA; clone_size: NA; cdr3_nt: TGTGCCAGCAGTTCTGCGGCGAACACCGGGGAGCTGTTTTTT; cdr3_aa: CASSSAANTGELFF
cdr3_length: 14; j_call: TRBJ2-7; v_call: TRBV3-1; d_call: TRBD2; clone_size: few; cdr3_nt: TGTGCCAGCAGCTCCACCGGGACTAGCTACGAGCAGTACTTC; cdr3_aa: CASSSTGTSYEQYF
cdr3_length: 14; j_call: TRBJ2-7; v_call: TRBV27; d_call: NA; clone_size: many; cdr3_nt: TGTGCCAGCAGTTTAAACCCTCTTACCTACGAGCAGTACTTC; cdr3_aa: CASSLNPLTYEQYF
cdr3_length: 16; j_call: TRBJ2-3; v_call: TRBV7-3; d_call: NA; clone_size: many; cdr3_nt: TGTGCCAGCAGCTTAATAGGGGGGACGGACACAGATACGCAGTATTTT; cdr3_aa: CASSLIGGTDTDTQYF
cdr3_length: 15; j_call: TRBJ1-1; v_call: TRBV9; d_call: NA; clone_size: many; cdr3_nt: TGTGCCAGCAGTGTCTCCCCTACGTCGGTCACTGAAGCTTTCTTT; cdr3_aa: CASSVSPTSVTEAFF
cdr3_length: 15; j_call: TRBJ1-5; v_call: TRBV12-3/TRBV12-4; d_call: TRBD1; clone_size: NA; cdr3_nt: TGTGCCAGCAGTTATGGGACAGGGACAAGACAGCCCCAGCATTTT; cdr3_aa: CASSYGTGTRQPQHF
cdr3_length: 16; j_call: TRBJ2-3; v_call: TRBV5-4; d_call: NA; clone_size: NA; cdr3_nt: TGTGCCAGCAGCTTGGTCCGAGGTTCAAGCACAGATACGCAGTATTTT; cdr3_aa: CASSLVRGSSTDTQYF
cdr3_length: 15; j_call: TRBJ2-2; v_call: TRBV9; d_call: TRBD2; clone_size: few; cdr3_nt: TGTGCCAGCAGTGCCGGGACTAGTTTTTCTGGGGAGCTGTTTTTT; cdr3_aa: CASSAGTSFSGELFF
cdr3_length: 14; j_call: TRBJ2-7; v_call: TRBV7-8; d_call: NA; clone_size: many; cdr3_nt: TGTGCCAGCAGCCTCCGGGACCCAGCCTACGAGCAGTACTTC; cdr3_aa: CASSLRDPAYEQYF
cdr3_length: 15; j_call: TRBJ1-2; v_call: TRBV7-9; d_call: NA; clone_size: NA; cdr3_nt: TGTGCCAGCAGCTTAGGCCGGTCCCAACGCGGAGGCTACACCTTC; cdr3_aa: CASSLGRSQRGGYTF
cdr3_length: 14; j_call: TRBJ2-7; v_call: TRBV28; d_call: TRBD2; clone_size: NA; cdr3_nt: TGTGCCAGCAGTTTGACTAGCGGCCACTACGAGCAGTACTTC; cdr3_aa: CASSLTSGHYEQYF
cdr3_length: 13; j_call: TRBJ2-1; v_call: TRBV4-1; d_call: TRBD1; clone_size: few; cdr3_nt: TGCGCCAGCAGCCAGGACAGGGACGTTGAGCAGTTCTTC; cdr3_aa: CASSQDRDVEQFF
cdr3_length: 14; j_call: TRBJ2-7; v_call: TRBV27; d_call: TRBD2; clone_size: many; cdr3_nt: TGTGCCAGCAGTTTAACTAGCGGAGCCTACGAGCAGTACTTC; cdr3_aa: CASSLTSGAYEQYF
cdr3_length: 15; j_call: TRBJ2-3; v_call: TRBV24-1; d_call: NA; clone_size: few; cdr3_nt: TGTGCCACCAGTGACGTAGGAGGGGTCCCAGATACGCAGTATTTT; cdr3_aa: CATSDVGGVPDTQYF
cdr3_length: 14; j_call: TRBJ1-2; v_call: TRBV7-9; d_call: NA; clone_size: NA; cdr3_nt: TGTGCCAGCAGCCCACCGGGCAGGGGCCATGGCTACACCTTC; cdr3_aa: CASSPPGRGHGYTF
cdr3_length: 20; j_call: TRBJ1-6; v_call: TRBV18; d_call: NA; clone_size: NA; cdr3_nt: TGTGCCAGCTCACCACACGGTTTACAGGCCCTCCGCTCCTATAATTCACCCCTCCACTTT; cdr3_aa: CASSPHGLQALRSYNSPLHF
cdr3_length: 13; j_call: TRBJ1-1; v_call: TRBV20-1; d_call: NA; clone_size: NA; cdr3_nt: TGCAGTGCGAAGGGACGGATGAACACTGAAGCTTTCTTT; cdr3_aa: CSAKGRMNTEAFF